This T cell receptor (beta chain) was profiled in a study of shared clonotypes between healthy human individuals (dated by TCRdb to the early 2020s). A note on the overall study: The cohort comprised a couple of women and a few men aged 18 to 49 years. For each donor, CD4 naive and CD4 memory were each given three plates, CD8 naive was given two plates, and CD8 memory was given one plate. The study deeply sequenced blood TCR repertoires of roughly five healthy adults to estimate repertoire size and the extent of clonotype sharing between individuals. Different laboratories and diverse techniques were used to prepare libraries and sequence TCR repertoires, to increase sequencing depth and limit assay-specific biases. Per donor, leukapheresis produced somewhere between about 0.94 and 9.5 billion PBMCs.

General findings and caveats noted by the study authors: Sampling was limited to blood, and TCR repertoires in tissue likely differ from TCR repertoires in blood. Compared with non-shared clonotypes, clonotypes shared by all four sorted-subset donors had higher generation probabilities. Rarefaction of sorted-subset datasets indicated incomplete sequencing despite the large sequencing depth. Based on pairwise subsampling, the degree of clonotype sharing among donors was expected to be affected by sequencing depth. Across a few donors, approximately 5% of naive CD4, over 3% of naive CD8, roughly 2.2% of memory CD4, and about 0.44% of memory CD8 clonotypes were shared. The genetic and exposure-history diversity represented was limited by the small number of donors. Larger estimated clonotype richness was generally found for naive subsets than for memory subsets.

Using the deep immunoSEQ assay, multiplex PCR amplified TCR CDR3 regions from genomic DNA. For each cell subset, the extracted genomic DNA was distributed evenly across all wells of several immunoSEQ 96-well plates, and each plate served as one replicate. Each replicate PCR for sorted subsets received approximately 200 ng genomic DNA, equal to about 30,000 T cell genomes. Purified libraries were measured with a Qubit 3.0 fluorometer, size-checked on a Bioanalyzer 2100, and measured again with the KAPA Library Quantification kit. A separate single-read 150-cycle Illumina NextSeq 550 flow cell was used to sequence each immunoSEQ 96-well plate. For the original study's pipeline: Because the immunoSEQ output held only junctional sequences and lacked quality scores, the filtering could not match the filtering applied to full-length reads. Sequences were annotated with PyIR, a Python wrapper for IgBLAST v1.9, using IMGT germline references to assign V/J genes and CDR3. Reads were filtered out if the reads had weak V/J assignments (E-value above 1e-6), no CDR3, stop codons, out-of-frame junctions, or ambiguous translated residues. A V3J clonotype was defined by an identical inferred V gene, J gene, and CDR3 amino acid sequence. Percentage overlap between repertoires was computed as shared unique clonotypes divided by the size of the smaller repertoire. Three approaches were used to assess repertoire richness: RTK rarefaction, the Chao1 estimator, and Recon v2.1 estimates of unobserved clonotypes. For all TCRbeta clonotypes obtained by the gDNA method from four donors, generation probabilities were computed with OLGA. TCRdb took over this immuneACCESS table, retaining in-frame rearrangements with V and J assigned. Such tables are incomplete; in checked studies, under half of the missing clones stem from an unresolved V gene, and the remainder is unexplained. Clonal size and the V and J genes are those of that table, whereas D and trimming came from the DNA. The sample yields hundreds of thousands of clones; 95% to 98% were counted once. Of the sample, 0.3% is held by the ten largest clones.

CD8 naive samples consisted of CD45RO-negative cells that were positively selected for CCR7, yielding a CD45RA+CCR7+ population without TemRA cells. The donors were healthy, HIV-negative adults who had no recently reported acute infections or vaccinations. Every donor was a Caucasian adult residing in Nashville, Tennessee, USA. Blood was collected by leukapheresis, and PBMCs were isolated by Ficoll-Histopaque density gradient centrifugation and then cryopreserved in liquid nitrogen vapor phase. Analytical flow cytometry was used to check the purity and quantity of every magnetically sorted T cell population. From each sorted fraction, genomic DNA was isolated and quantified by UV absorbance on a Nanodrop 2000c. The CDR3, cysteine through phenylalanine, is 13 amino acids long. Only the CDR3 part of the read is kept: 39 bases, read in frame from the first base. V is trimmed back by 6 bases and J by 7 bases, and the junction contains 8 bases that no gene match accounts for. CDR1 and CDR2 (LNHDA, SQIVND) derive from the germline V gene (reference sequence).

On this clone: It has no known antigen specificity. One base away there is no much larger clone; base qualities are not given.

The clonotype comes from a man under 40 in good health. The sequenced sample consisted of naive CD8+ T cells sorted from blood. The cell subset or site label here, explained by the study, means: CD45RA+CCR7+. Recombination connected TRBV19 to TRBJ1-1; TRBD1 fits 7 bases in the junction. The nucleotides read TGTGCCAGTAGCTTGACAGGGTCAGGTGAAGCTTTCTTT. This encodes CASSLTGSGEAFF.